This T cell receptor beta chain originates from a study of T cells in Graves' hyperthyroidism and ophthalmopathy. Broader study findings: Ophthalmopathy prediction by the model preceded onset by a median about 6.8 months. Ophthalmopathy stood apart from stable hyperthyroidism in a 13 V-J model. Blood also carried most thyroid clonotypes expanded above 0.001.

The V end lost 5 bases, the J end lost 4 bases, and 11 bases lay between the germline ends. The germline V gene encodes CDR1 SEHNR and CDR2 FQNEAQ (reference sequence). There are 13 residues in the CDR3. With respect to this clonotype: What it binds is unknown.

In patients aged 18 to 65, hyperthyroidism was newly diagnosed, with duration under 2 months. Researchers took RNA transcripts and amplified the TCR beta CDR3 regions from them. In the first-round RT-PCR of the TCR CDR3, the HTBI primer set was used. TCRdb passed the multiplex PCR reads through MiXCR, listing each CDR3 protein once. This table holds 500,000 to 750,000 distinct CDR3 sequences, 46% found once. The chain recombines TRBV7-9 with TRBJ1-1; D gene unclear. Sequenced input: peripheral blood or thyroid tissue (not recorded which). This TCR was sampled from a young woman with Graves' hyperthyroidism. The CDR3 DNA is TGTGCCAGCAGCCACTCAGCGGGCACTGAAGCTTTCTTT. Residues: CASSHSAGTEAFF.